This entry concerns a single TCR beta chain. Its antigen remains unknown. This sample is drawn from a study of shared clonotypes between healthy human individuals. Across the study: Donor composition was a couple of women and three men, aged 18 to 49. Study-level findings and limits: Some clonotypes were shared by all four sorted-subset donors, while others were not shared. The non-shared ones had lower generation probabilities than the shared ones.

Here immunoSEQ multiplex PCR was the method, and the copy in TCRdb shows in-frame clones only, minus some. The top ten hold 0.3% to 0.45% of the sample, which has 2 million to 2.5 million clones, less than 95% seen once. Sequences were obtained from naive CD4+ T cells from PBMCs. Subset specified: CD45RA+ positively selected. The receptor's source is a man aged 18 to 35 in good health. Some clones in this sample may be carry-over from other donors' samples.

As DNA, the CDR3 is TGCGCCAGCAGCTTGGCTTCGGCACAGATGGAGACCCAGTACTTC. It is translated as CASSLASAQMETQYF. J is TRBJ2-5 and V is TRBV5-1; D gene uncertain. V was cut by 0 bases and J by 5 bases, with 14 bases left in between. The CDR3 runs to 15 residues. CDR1 is SGHRS, CDR2 YFSETQ, per germline.